Listed below are T cell receptor beta chains from one sample, sequenced in a study of shared clonotypes between healthy human individuals. The assay was immunoSEQ multiplex PCR, and TCRdb's table has in-frame clones only and misses some. Here the sample spans about 2.3 million clones, around 92% being singletons. Sample: naive CD4+ T cells from PBMCs. Receptors originate from a young man in good health. Some clones in this sample may be carry-over from other donors' samples. Both conserved end residues are part of each CDR3. The order of the fields is V gene, J gene, clone size, D gene, CDR3 DNA, CDR3 protein. D genes are given only for firm matches. Expanded clones are given a class, and other clones once, few, many or no size at all.

TRBV14	TRBJ2-7	.	TRBD2	TGTGCCAGCAGCCAAGACCAGTTGACTAGCGAGAATAAAAGGAGGTCCTACGAGCAGTACTTC	CASSQDQLTSENKRRSYEQYF
TRBV25-1	TRBJ2-7	.	TRBD2	TGTGCCAGCAGTGAATCTAGCGGGAGGGCCTACGAGCAGTACTTC	CASSESSGRAYEQYF
TRBV7-3	TRBJ2-1	.	.	TGTGCCAGCAGCTTAAGATGGGCCGATTCCTACAATGAGCAGTTCTTC	CASSLRWADSYNEQFF
TRBV2	TRBJ1-5	.	TRBD1	TGTGCCAGCAAACTACAGGGGAATCAGCCCCAGCATTTT	CASKLQGNQPQHF
TRBV5-1	TRBJ2-7	.	TRBD2	TGCGCCAGCAGACCCGACGGGGGGGATCAGTACTTC	CASRPDGGDQYF
TRBV29-1	TRBJ1-2	.	TRBD1	TGCAGCGTTGCCCCAGGGGGCGCCGTCCATGGCTACACCTTC	CSVAPGGAVHGYTF
TRBV2	TRBJ2-3	.	TRBD1	TGTGCCAGCAGTGAAACAACGACAGGGGGTACGCAGTATTTT	CASSETTTGGTQYF
TRBV10-2	TRBJ2-7	once	.	TGCGCCAGCAGTGACTCGGGGGCACTCTACGAGCAGTACTTC	CASSDSGALYEQYF
TRBV10-3	TRBJ2-1	.	TRBD2	TGTGCCATCGGTAGGCGGGAGGAAGAGCAGTTCTTC	CAIGRREEEQFF
TRBV7-2	TRBJ2-7	.	TRBD1	TGTGCCAGCAGCTTAACAGGGGTCTCCTACGAGCAGTACTTC	CASSLTGVSYEQYF